These 8 T cell receptor beta chains originate from one sample sequenced in a study of T cells in Graves' hyperthyroidism and ophthalmopathy. There were TCR beta CDR3 regions amplified from RNA transcripts. The study used the HTBI primer set for a first-round RT-PCR of the TCR CDR3. TCRdb processed the multiplex PCR reads anew with MiXCR; each CDR3 protein has one entry. The repertoire holds roughly 630,000 distinct CDR3 sequences, with about a sixth as singletons. Sequences were obtained from blood. These receptors were obtained from a woman in her 30s with Graves' hyperthyroidism.

This clonotype was observed a few times. The chain's CDR3 is CASSSFSGLSSYNEQFF. DNA for the CDR3: TGTGCCAGCTCATCATTTAGCGGGTTGAGCTCCTACAATGAGCAGTTCTTC. This chain links TRBV18 with TRBJ2-1; TRBD2 matches 7 bases. Per germline, CDR1 KGHSH and CDR2 LQKENI. With 5 bases clipped from V and 0 bases from J, the junction kept 10 bases outside the gene matches. This CDR3 has 17 amino acids.

This sequence joins TRBV19 and TRBJ2-7, with D maybe TRBD2 (5 bases). This CDR3 spans 14 amino acids. Germline V gene sequence: CDR1 LNHDA, CDR2 SQIVND (reference sequence). Trimming left V 3 bases short and J 2 bases short, with 11 bases between. CDR3 in DNA: TGTGCCAGTAGTATCGAGGGCGGAACCTACGAGCAGTACTTC. Translation gives CASSIEGGTYEQYF.

Worth noting for this clonotype: It may be a read error: a sequence one base away is much more abundant. This chain links TRBV28 with TRBJ1-4; no reliable D call. The V end lost 5 bases, the J end lost 8 bases, and 12 bases lay between the germline ends. CDR3 length: 13 residues. CDR1 is MDHEN, CDR2 SYDVKM, per germline. CDR3 residues: CASSEVGAEKLFF. The CDR3 DNA follows: TGTGCCAGCAGTGAGGTGGGCGCCGAAAAACTGTTTTTT.

This clonotype was seen a handful of times. J is TRBJ2-7 and V is TRBV20-1, with 7 bases lining up with TRBD2. The CDR3 totals 15 residues. Per germline, CDR1 DFQATT and CDR2 SNEGSKA (reference sequence). Trimming took 2 bases from V and 0 from J; bases not matched to a gene: 7. CDR3 loop: CSARQGSGFSYEQYF. CDR3 DNA sequence: TGCAGTGCTAGACAGGGTAGCGGGTTCTCCTACGAGCAGTACTTC.

This clonotype was seen a few times. This chain joins TRBV9 and TRBJ1-1; the D is unclear. Germline V gene lookup returns CDR1 SGDLS and CDR2 YYNGEE. The CDR3 extends over 13 amino acids. Deletions cut 0 bases from V and 5 bases from J, with 8 bases between. CDR3 sequence: CASSVATGTEAFF. The CDR3 DNA is TGTGCCAGCAGCGTAGCTACGGGGACTGAAGCTTTCTTT.

There are many counts of this clonotype. The chain carries TRBV28 and TRBJ2-7, with a tentative D call TRBD1 (6 bases). V lost 9 bases and J lost 3, with 18 bases in between. The CDR3 length is 14 residues. Germline loops: CDR1 MDHEN, CDR2 SYDVKM. The CDR3 spells CASQLPGHNYEQYF. CDR3 DNA: TGTGCCAGTCAACTTCCGGGACACAACTACGAGCAGTACTTC.

This clonotype was observed many times. J is TRBJ2-1 and V is TRBV6-5; 8 bases map to TRBD2. CDR3 length equals 15 residues. V lost 2 bases, J lost 6 bases, and 6 bases stayed unmatched. From germline, CDR1 is MNHEY and CDR2 SVGAGI. The CDR3: CASSYTGAGGNEQFF. CDR3 DNA: TGTGCCAGCAGTTACACCGGTGCGGGAGGCAATGAGCAGTTCTTC.

This clonotype was counted a few times. The CDR3: CAWTSGKGNYEQYF. CDR3 coding DNA: TGTGCCTGGACTTCCGGGAAGGGGAACTACGAGCAGTACTTC. The rearrangement links TRBV30 to TRBJ2-7; D might be TRBD1 or TRBD2, each matching 5 bases. CDR1 is GTSNPN and CDR2 is SVGIG in the germline V gene (reference sequence). Trimming cost V 4 bases and J 3 bases, with 16 bases left between them. The CDR3 is 14 residues long. Looking up the rest from reference TRBV30 and TRBJ2-7 gives the full variable domain: SQTIHQWPATLVQPVGSPLSLECTVEGTSNPNLYWYRQAAGRGLQLLFYSVGIGQISSEVPQNLSASRPQDRQFILSSKKLLLSDSGFYLCAWTSGKGNYEQYFGPGTRLTVT.